This TCR beta chain came from a study of T cells expressing NK-cell markers. Overall study context: Among the eight sequenced donors, seven tested HCMV-seropositive and one tested seronegative.

As the method of synthesis, 5'RACE template switching with UMIs yielded TCR beta cDNA. TCRdb re-called the 5' RACE reads and catalogs CDR3 proteins one per entry, DNA excluded. Its clone listing holds approximately 380,000 distinct CDR3 sequences. Study-wide results and caveats: More than five donors had dominant NKG2C+ clonotypes that comprised roughly 1.0-8% of their CD8+ T cells. Among a few donors, these clonotypes also ranked first in the CD3+CD56-NKG2C+ fraction.

Notes on this clonotype: The antigen remains unidentified.

This CDR3 comprises 15 residues. The germline gives CDR1 MNHEY, CDR2 SVGAGI. Sequenced sample: blood T cells: a sorted CD56 or NKG2C T cell subset, CD4+ or CD8+ T cells, or bulk PBMC T cells (not recorded which). The chain is built from TRBV6-5 and TRBJ2-3; TCRdb returns TRBD2, unconfirmable since there is no DNA. The sequence came from a man aged 18 to 69 in good health. This CDR3 is CASSSRLPSTDTQYF.